This T cell receptor beta chain is drawn from a study of cytomegalovirus exposure and HLA in healthy donors. Overall study context: Tens of millions of unique TCR sequences came from HLA-typed donors in an early release.

This CDR3 region has 12 residues. Germline assignment: CDR1 MNHNS and CDR2 SASEGT. V dropped 9 bases and J dropped 6; count of bases not matched to a gene: 4. Amplification used 60 Vbeta primers and 13 Jbeta primers. Original methodology: Later analysis identified some 80 million unique TCR beta chains, some 10 million shared. Measured with immunoSEQ multiplex PCR; TCRdb has only the in-frame clones, and not every one. That table is the source of V, J and clone size, and D and trimming were worked out from the DNA. The top ten clones hold roughly 7.7% of a sample with about 150,000 clones, roughly 83% of them seen once.

Sequences were obtained from PBMCs. The clonotype was recovered from a man aged 30 to 39 in good health and CMV-seropositive. The chain recombines TRBV6-1 with TRBJ1-1, with 10 bases that match TRBD1. Written as DNA, the CDR3 is TGTGCCAGTGACAGGGGGCAGGCTGAAGCTTTCTTT. It encodes CASDRGQAEAFF.